Shown below are 8 T cell receptor beta chains from a single sample sequenced in a study of T cells in Graves' hyperthyroidism and ophthalmopathy. Amplification yielded TCR beta CDR3 regions, with RNA transcripts as the source. HTBI primers were employed in a first-round RT-PCR of the TCR CDR3. TCRdb ran MiXCR on the multiplex PCR reads and lists one entry per CDR3 protein. The repertoire holds 300,000 to 400,000 distinct CDR3 sequences, roughly 23% seen once, with 50% in the top ten. Sample: blood. The source of these receptors is a woman aged 45 to 65 with Graves' hyperthyroidism.

At least ten counts were recorded for this clonotype. As DNA, the CDR3 is TGCGCCAGCAGCCAAGGAGCGGGGGTCTACAATGAGCAGTTCTTC. Its translation is CASSQGAGVYNEQFF. The chain couples TRBV4-1 to TRBJ2-1; 8 bases fit TRBD2. Germline assignment: CDR1 MGHRA and CDR2 YSYEKL. Trimming removed 1 base from V and 3 bases from J; junction bases left unmatched: 2. The CDR3 length is 15 residues.

This clonotype appeared many times. This chain links TRBV2 with TRBJ2-6, with D perhaps TRBD1 (5 bases). The V end was cut by 6 bases, the J end by 0 bases, with 9 bases between. Germline CDR1 and CDR2: SNHLY and FYNNEI. The CDR3 has 15 residues. CDR3 in amino acids: CASRLTGSGANVLTF. The CDR3 coding sequence is TGTGCCAGCAGACTTACAGGCTCTGGGGCCAACGTCCTGACTTTC.

This clonotype was counted between two and nine times. This chain connects TRBV12-3 or TRBV12-4 to TRBJ2-7; 9 nucleotides agree with TRBD2. V trimming: 1 base; J trimming: 2 bases; junction bases outside the gene matches: 3. This CDR3 has 15 residues. The CDR3 region is CASSLGLAVTYEQYF. The DNA for the CDR3 is TGTGCCAGCAGTTTAGGACTAGCGGTAACCTACGAGCAGTACTTC.

V is TRBV5-4 and J is TRBJ2-2; 11 nucleotides match TRBD2. V lost 0 bases and J lost 3; bases outside the gene matches: 1. Germline CDR1 SGHNT, CDR2 YYREEE (reference sequence). The CDR3 has 16 amino acids. DNA of the CDR3: TGTGCCAGCAGCTTGGTAGCGGGGGGGCACACCGGGGAGCTGTTTTTT. This encodes CASSLVAGGHTGELFF.

This chain connects TRBV3-1 to TRBJ1-1, with D possibly being TRBD1 (5 bases). The CDR3 is 13 amino acids. Germline V gene lookup returns CDR1 LGHDT and CDR2 YNNKEL (reference sequence). V lost 5 bases and J 3 bases, leaving 10 bases between the germline ends. This CDR3 reads CASSSGQYTEAFF. The CDR3 DNA sequence: TGTGCCAGCAGCTCTGGACAATACACTGAAGCTTTCTTT.

The chain links TRBV19 to TRBJ1-5, with a weak D call TRBD1 (5 bases). V gave up 5 bases and J gave up 2 bases, with 13 bases separating them. Germline V gene lookup returns CDR1 LNHDA and CDR2 SQIVND (reference sequence). CDR3 length: 15 residues. In DNA, the CDR3 is TGTGCCAGTAGTGGACACCGGGGCCGCAATCAGCCCCAGCATTTT. Protein: CASSGHRGRNQPQHF.

There are many counts of this clonotype. The rearrangement links TRBV6-5 to TRBJ1-3; possibly TRBD1 for D (5 bases). The CDR3 runs 15 residues. Germline CDR1 is MNHEY and CDR2 is SVGAGI. V lost 0 bases, J lost 0 bases, and 6 bases lay in between. The CDR3 DNA sequence: TGTGCCAGCAGTTACTCGGGGGTCTCTGGAAACACCATATATTTT. It encodes CASSYSGVSGNTIYF.

Many counts were recorded for this clonotype. This rearrangement joins TRBV11-3 to TRBJ2-1; TRBD1 agrees at 9 bases. The CDR3 contains 13 residues. Germline assignment: CDR1 SGHNT and CDR2 YENEEA. Unmatched junction bases numbered 3, after V lost 3 bases and J lost 9 bases. As DNA, the CDR3 is TGTGCCAGCAGCTTGGACAGGGGCGGTGAGCAGTTCTTC. Its translation: CASSLDRGGEQFF.